This T cell receptor (beta chain) was recovered during a study of beta chain features in type 1 diabetes. The wider study: Patients did not differ from healthy donors in age, gender or cell yield. Study outcomes and limitations: Naive, central memory and regulatory TCRB repertoires appeared more similar among patients than healthy donors. Significant though moderate, a shortening of TCRB CDR3s appeared in all four CD4+ subsets of Type 1 diabetes patients.

Sequencing targeted expressed TCRB transcripts, as all isolated RNA had been reverse transcribed. The method was immunoSEQ multiplex PCR; TCRdb's version includes in-frame clones alone and lacks a portion of them. The table includes approximately 150,000 clones, about 13% detected once. Details on this clone: The antigen is undetermined.

With 1 base removed from V and 7 bases from J, the gap between germline ends came to 8 bases. This CDR3 contains 12 residues. Germline-derived CDR1 and CDR2 are MGHRA and YSYEKL. Sequenced input: central memory CD4+ T cells from blood. V usage is TRBV4-1 and J usage is TRBJ2-7, with TRBD1 as a possible D gene (5 bases). The TCR sequence derives from a man aged 18 to 35 with type 1 diabetes. DNA of the CDR3: TGCGCCAGCAGCCAAGGGGCAGGGGAGCAGTACTTC. It translates to CASSQGAGEQYF.